Below are 21 T cell receptor beta chains sequenced from a single sample in a study of cytomegalovirus exposure and HLA in healthy donors listed by TCRdb under 2017. The library was prepared using the immunoSEQ multiplex PCR assay. TCRdb stores this immuneACCESS table with in-frame sequences only. Part of the clones is absent; in the studies checked, under half of the shortfall reflects unresolved V genes, and no reason is known for the rest. Across this sample there are 250,000 to 400,000 clones, with approximately 91% seen only once. Jointly, the top ten make up approximately 0.96% of the sample. The sequencing sample was made of PBMCs. These receptors were obtained from a young man in good health and CMV-seronegative.

The chain employs TRBV5-1 and TRBJ2-7; 7 nucleotides match TRBD1. V shed 0 bases, J shed 1 base, and the junction held 10 bases outside the gene matches. The germline gives CDR1 SGHRS, CDR2 YFSETQ. There are 17 residues in the CDR3. The CDR3 sequence: CASSLVTGPNGSYEQYF. Here the CDR3 DNA reads TGCGCCAGCAGCTTGGTGACAGGGCCTAACGGGTCCTACGAGCAGTACTTC.

The V gene is TRBV10-2, the J gene TRBJ2-1; TRBD2 matches 11 bases. Germline loops: CDR1 WSHSY, CDR2 SAAADI. CDR3 size: 16 residues. V shed 6 bases, J shed 4 bases, and the junction held 8 bases outside the gene matches. The CDR3 is CASRIAGGRAYNEQFF. In DNA form, the CDR3 reads TGCGCCAGCAGGATAGCGGGGGGGCGGGCGTACAATGAGCAGTTCTTC.

This clone was observed a handful of times. The genes are TRBV9 and TRBJ2-5; D not resolved. Trimming took 3 bases from V and 1 from J, leaving 7 bases between them. The CDR3 runs to 13 residues. The germline V gene encodes CDR1 SGDLS and CDR2 YYNGEE. CDR3 loop: CASSAQVQETQYF. In DNA form, the CDR3 reads TGTGCCAGCAGCGCTCAGGTCCAAGAGACCCAGTACTTC.

V and J are TRBV7-9 and TRBJ2-1; the match to TRBD2 covers 10 bases. The CDR3 consists of 15 residues. V was clipped by 3 bases and J by 6 bases; unmatched bases: 5. From germline, CDR1 is SEHNR and CDR2 FQNEAQ (reference sequence). CDR3 in DNA: TGTGCCAGCAGCTTTCCTAGCGGGGGAATCAATGAGCAGTTCTTC. Encoded protein: CASSFPSGGINEQFF.

The rearrangement joins TRBV7-2 to TRBJ1-4; the D is unclear. Germline assignment: CDR1 SGHTA and CDR2 FQGNSA. V lost 5 bases, J lost 7 bases, and 14 bases lay in between. CDR3 length: 14 amino acids. The CDR3 DNA sequence: TGTGCCAGCAGCCCTAGGAGGGCGGGTGAAAAACTGTTTTTT. It yields the protein CASSPRRAGEKLFF.

This chain joins TRBV6-6 and TRBJ2-7, with 7 bases fitting TRBD2. The CDR3 covers 15 residues. Germline assignment: CDR1 MNHNY and CDR2 SVGAGI (reference sequence). With V trimmed by 6 bases and J by 3 bases, 11 bases remained unmatched. The chain's CDR3 is CASSAGGGSSYEQYF. The CDR3 DNA reads as TGTGCCAGCAGCGCTGGGGGGGGGTCAAGCTACGAGCAGTACTTC.

The V gene is TRBV25-1, the J gene TRBJ2-3; 11 bases fit TRBD2. CDR3 size: 15 residues. Germline V gene data show CDR1 as MGHDK and CDR2 as SYGVNS. Unmatched junction bases numbered 4, after V lost 6 bases and J lost 2 bases. CDR3: CASSISGGATDTQYF. The CDR3 DNA follows: TGTGCCAGCAGCATTAGCGGGGGGGCCACAGATACGCAGTATTTT.

The V call is TRBV10-2, the J call TRBJ2-1; the match to TRBD1 covers 7 bases. The J segment lost 8 bases and the V segment lost 4 bases, leaving 2 bases of the junction unmatched. CDR1 WSHSY and CDR2 SAAADI come from the germline V gene. The CDR3 has 12 residues. CDR3 in DNA: TGCGCCAGCAGTGTCCAGGGGGATGAGCAGTTCTTC. Translating it yields CASSVQGDEQFF.

The genes are TRBV12-5 and TRBJ1-2; 9 bases are a match to TRBD1. This CDR3 contains 15 residues. Germline V gene sequence: CDR1 LGHNT, CDR2 FRNRAP. With 7 bases clipped from V and 3 bases from J, the junction kept 9 bases outside the gene matches. In DNA, the CDR3 is TGTGCTAGTGATCCGGGACAGGGACCCTACTATGGCTACACCTTC. Its protein product is CASDPGQGPYYGYTF.

This rearrangement joins TRBV5-1 to TRBJ2-1; 11 bases are a match to TRBD2. The length of the CDR3 is 15 residues. Germline V gene sequence: CDR1 SGHRS, CDR2 YFSETQ. With 4 bases clipped from V and 3 bases from J, the junction kept 3 bases outside the gene matches. CDR3 DNA: TGCGCCAGCAGCGCGACTAGCGGGGACTACAATGAGCAGTTCTTC. Encoded protein: CASSATSGDYNEQFF.

This chain connects TRBV10-3 to TRBJ2-7; 12 bases map to TRBD1. Trimming at V came to 5 bases and at J to 6 bases, leaving 11 bases not matched to a gene. This CDR3 region has 16 residues. Germline V CDR1 and CDR2: ENHRY, SYGVKD. CDR3 in amino acids: CAISRDRGRLEGEQYF. The CDR3 region has the DNA TGTGCCATCAGTCGGGACAGGGGGCGTTTGGAAGGCGAGCAGTACTTC.

This clone came up many times. This chain uses TRBV14 with TRBJ2-7; 8 bases align to TRBD1. V shed 4 bases, J shed 2 bases, and the junction held 4 bases outside the gene matches. CDR1 is SGHDN and CDR2 is FVKESK in the germline V gene. The CDR3 sequence is 14 residues long. Here the CDR3 DNA reads TGTGCCAGCAGCCCGACAGGGGTCGCCTACGAGCAGTACTTC. Protein: CASSPTGVAYEQYF.

This clone has more than one count but fewer than ten. The chain is built from TRBV27 and TRBJ2-5; 7 bases are a match to TRBD1. The CDR3 contains 17 residues. With 4 bases clipped from V and 1 base from J, the junction kept 12 bases outside the gene matches. CDR1 MNHEY and CDR2 SMNVEV come from the germline V gene (reference sequence). The CDR3 is CASSSNTGALRQETQYF. The CDR3 DNA sequence: TGTGCCAGCAGTTCTAATACAGGGGCCCTACGCCAAGAGACCCAGTACTTC.

The J gene is TRBJ2-7, the V gene TRBV7-2; possibly TRBD2 for D (5 bases). Trimming pared 7 bases from V and 0 bases from J, leaving 19 bases between. The CDR3 has 16 amino acids. CDR1 is SGHTA and CDR2 is FQGNSA in the germline V gene. This CDR3 reads CASTPTSKRSSYEQYF. DNA of the CDR3: TGTGCCAGCACCCCCACCAGTAAGCGGAGCTCCTACGAGCAGTACTTC. Drawing the rest from reference TRBV7-2 and TRBJ2-7, the complete variable domain is GAGVSQSPSNKVTEKGKDVELRCDPISGHTALYWYRQSLGQGLEFLIYFQGNSAPDKSGLPSDRFSAERTGGSVSTLTIQRTQQEDSAVYLCASTPTSKRSSYEQYFGPGTRLTVT.

The chain employs TRBV7-2 and TRBJ1-2; D unclear. V was pared by 1 base and J by 2 bases, with 11 bases between. The CDR3 is 15 amino acids. The germline V gene encodes CDR1 SGHTA and CDR2 FQGNSA. The CDR3: CASSLGAHMNYGYTF. The CDR3 DNA sequence: TGTGCCAGCAGCTTAGGGGCTCATATGAACTATGGCTACACCTTC.

This sequence joins TRBV7-9 and TRBJ1-1; 9 bases match TRBD1. V gave up 5 bases and J gave up 0 bases; unmatched junction bases: 7. This CDR3 has 16 amino acids. Germline CDR1 and CDR2: SEHNR and FQNEAQ (reference sequence). The CDR3 reads CASSQLGTGMNTEAFF. The CDR3 DNA follows: TGTGCCAGCAGCCAGCTCGGGACAGGGATGAACACTGAAGCTTTCTTT.

The gene calls are TRBV9 and TRBJ1-1, with TRBD1 matching 10 bases. Per the germline V gene, CDR1 is SGDLS and CDR2 is YYNGEE. This CDR3 contains 15 residues. After removal of 2 bases from V and 4 bases from J, the junction contained 5 bases not matched to a gene. CDR3 loop: CASSVSRDRGTEAFF. CDR3 coding DNA: TGTGCCAGCAGCGTTTCCCGGGACAGGGGCACTGAAGCTTTCTTT.

The V call is TRBV4-1, the J call TRBJ1-2, with 7 bases that match TRBD1. The V and J ends lost 1 base and 7 bases, in that order; junction bases with no gene match: 12. The CDR3 has 16 residues. Germline CDR1 MGHRA, CDR2 YSYEKL. This chain's CDR3 is CASSQGLTGYLAGYTF. DNA of the CDR3: TGCGCCAGCAGCCAAGGACTGACAGGGTATTTGGCTGGCTACACCTTC.

The rearrangement joins TRBV6-5 to TRBJ1-1; perhaps TRBD1 as D (6 bases). With 3 bases removed from V and 1 base from J, the gap between germline ends came to 12 bases. CDR3 length: 15 amino acids. CDR1 MNHEY and CDR2 SVGAGI come from the germline V gene. The CDR3 nucleotides are TGTGCCAGCAGTTATGATGTGGGACAGAACACTGAAGCTTTCTTT. As protein: CASSYDVGQNTEAFF.

As to this clone: This sample also contains other DNA sequences that code for the same CDR3. The chain employs TRBV2 and TRBJ1-4; D remains ambiguous. Trimming removed 3 bases from V and 0 bases from J, with 5 bases in between. This CDR3 contains 14 residues. The germline V gene has CDR1 SNHLY and CDR2 FYNNEI. DNA for the CDR3: TGTGCCAGCAGTGACAGGTCAACTAATGAAAAACTGTTTTTT. This encodes CASSDRSTNEKLFF.

The V call is TRBV28, the J call TRBJ2-4; D gene ambiguous. This CDR3 has 13 residues. Trimming took 2 bases from V and 12 from J, leaving 14 bases between them. The germline gives CDR1 MDHEN, CDR2 SYDVKM. The CDR3 spells CASSLGPRHTQYF. The CDR3 nucleotides are TGTGCCAGCAGTTTAGGCCCGAGACACACTCAGTACTTC.